The following is a T cell receptor (beta chain) sequence with its context. The antigen is undetermined. This sample is drawn from a study of T cells in tuberculosis. Whole-study results and caveats: Shorter CDR3-alpha in active tuberculosis partly drove smaller distances.

Profiled with immunoSEQ multiplex PCR; TCRdb holds only in-frame clones, not every one. The sample holds about 24,000 clones; roughly 95% are singletons and the top ten take just under 9.5%. V was pared by 3 bases and J by 1 base, with 2 bases of the junction left unmatched. Germline V gives CDR1 LNHDA, CDR2 SQIVND (reference sequence). The CDR3 covers 15 residues. The sequencing input was PBMCs. This chain links TRBV19 with TRBJ2-2; 7 bases line up with TRBD1. This clonotype was obtained from a donor aged 10 to 29 with latent tuberculosis or without tuberculosis infection. The DNA of the CDR3 is TGTGCCAGTAGTATTGCAGGGGGGAACACCGGGGAGCTGTTTTTT. Residues: CASSIAGGNTGELFF.